This TCR beta chain is from a study of blood T cell repertoires in COVID-19. Clones were read by immunoSEQ multiplex PCR, and TCRdb kept only the in-frame ones, dropping some. The sample lists 270,000 or so clones, under 90% occurring once. The CDR3 covers 12 residues. Germline CDR1 MDHEN, CDR2 SYDVKM. The ends were cut back, 6 bases at V and 7 bases at J, with 9 bases in the middle. Sequencing was performed on peripheral blood. The chain uses TRBV28 and TRBJ1-4; D is ambiguous. This receptor was obtained from a human donor in a cohort sampled during active COVID-19. Written as DNA, the CDR3 is TGTGCCAGCAGCCTTAACGGTGAAAAACTGTTTTTT. Its protein is CASSLNGEKLFF.